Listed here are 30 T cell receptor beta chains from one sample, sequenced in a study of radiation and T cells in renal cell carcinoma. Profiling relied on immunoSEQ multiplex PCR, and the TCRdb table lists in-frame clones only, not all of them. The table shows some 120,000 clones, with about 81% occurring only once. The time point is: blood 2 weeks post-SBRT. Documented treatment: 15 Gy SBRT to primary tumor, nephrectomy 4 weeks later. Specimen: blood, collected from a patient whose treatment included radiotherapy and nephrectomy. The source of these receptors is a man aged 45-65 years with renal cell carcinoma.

CDR3 region: CASSLGGAGANVLTF. DNA of the CDR3: TGTGCCAGCAGTTTGGGGGGGGCCGGGGCCAACGTCCTGACTTTC. The chain employs TRBV27 and TRBJ2-6; possible D gene TRBD2, 7 bases. CDR1 MNHEY and CDR2 SMNVEV come from the germline V gene (reference sequence). The CDR3 is 15 residues long. Trimming left V 3 bases short and J 4 bases short, with 10 bases between. Together with reference TRBV27 and TRBJ2-6, the CDR3 gives the full variable domain: EAQVTQNPRYLITVTGKKLTVTCSQNMNHEYMSWYRQDPGLGLRQIYYSMNVEVTDKGDVPEGYKVSRKEKRNFPLILESPSPNQTSLYFCASSLGGAGANVLTFGAGSRLTVL.

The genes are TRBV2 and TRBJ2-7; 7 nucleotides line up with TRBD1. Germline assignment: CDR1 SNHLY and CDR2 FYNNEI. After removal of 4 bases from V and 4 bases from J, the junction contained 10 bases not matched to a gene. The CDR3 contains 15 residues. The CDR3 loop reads CASSATPGQLYEQYF. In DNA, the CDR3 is TGTGCCAGCAGTGCGACGCCGGGACAGCTTTACGAGCAGTACTTC.

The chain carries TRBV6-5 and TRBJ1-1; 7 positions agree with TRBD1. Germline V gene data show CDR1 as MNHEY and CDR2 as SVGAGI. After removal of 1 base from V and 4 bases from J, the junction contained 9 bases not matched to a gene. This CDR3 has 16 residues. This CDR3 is CASSYYHQGGATEAFF. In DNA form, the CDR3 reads TGTGCCAGCAGTTACTATCACCAGGGGGGAGCCACTGAAGCTTTCTTT.

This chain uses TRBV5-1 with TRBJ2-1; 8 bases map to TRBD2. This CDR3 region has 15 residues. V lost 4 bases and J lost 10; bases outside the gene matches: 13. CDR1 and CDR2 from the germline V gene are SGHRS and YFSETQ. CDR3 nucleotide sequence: TGCGCCAGCAGCCCTGGGACTAGTTTCGCACCCGAGCAGTTCTTC. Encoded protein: CASSPGTSFAPEQFF.

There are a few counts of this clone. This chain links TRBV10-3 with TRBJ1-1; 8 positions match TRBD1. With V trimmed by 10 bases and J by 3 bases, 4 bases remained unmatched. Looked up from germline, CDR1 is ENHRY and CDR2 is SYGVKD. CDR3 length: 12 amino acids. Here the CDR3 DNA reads TGTGCCACAAACAGGGGGGACACTGAAGCTTTCTTT. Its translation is CATNRGDTEAFF.

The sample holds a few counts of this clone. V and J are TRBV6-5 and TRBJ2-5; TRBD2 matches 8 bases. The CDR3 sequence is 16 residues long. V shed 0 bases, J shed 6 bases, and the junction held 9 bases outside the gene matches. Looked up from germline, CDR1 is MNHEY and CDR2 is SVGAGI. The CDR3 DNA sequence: TGTGCCAGCAGTTACTCGATCGGGACTAGTCTGCAGACCCAGTACTTC. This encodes CASSYSIGTSLQTQYF.

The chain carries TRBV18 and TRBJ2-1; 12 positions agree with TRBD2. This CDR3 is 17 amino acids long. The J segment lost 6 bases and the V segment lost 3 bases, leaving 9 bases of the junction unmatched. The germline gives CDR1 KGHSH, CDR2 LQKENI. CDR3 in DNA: TGTGCCAGCTCACCTTTTGGACTAGCGGGGAACTCCAATGAGCAGTTCTTC. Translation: CASSPFGLAGNSNEQFF. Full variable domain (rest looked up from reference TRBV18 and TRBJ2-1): NAGVMQNPRHLVRRRGQEARLRCSPMKGHSHVYWYRQLPEEGLKFMVYLQKENIIDESGMPKERFSAEFPKEGPSILRIQQVVRGDSAAYFCASSPFGLAGNSNEQFFGPGTRLTVL.

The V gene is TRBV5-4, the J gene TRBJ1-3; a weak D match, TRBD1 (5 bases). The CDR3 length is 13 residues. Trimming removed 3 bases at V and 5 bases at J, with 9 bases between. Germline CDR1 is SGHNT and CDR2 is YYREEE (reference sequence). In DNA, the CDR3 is TGTGCCAGCAGCTCCGGGACGAGAAACACCATATATTTT. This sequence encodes CASSSGTRNTIYF. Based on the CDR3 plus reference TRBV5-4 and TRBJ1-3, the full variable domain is ETGVTQSPTHLIKTRGQQVTLRCSSQSGHNTVSWYQQALGQGPQFIFQYYREEENGRGNFPPRFSGLQFPNYSSELNVNALELDDSALYLCASSSGTRNTIYFGEGSWLTVV.

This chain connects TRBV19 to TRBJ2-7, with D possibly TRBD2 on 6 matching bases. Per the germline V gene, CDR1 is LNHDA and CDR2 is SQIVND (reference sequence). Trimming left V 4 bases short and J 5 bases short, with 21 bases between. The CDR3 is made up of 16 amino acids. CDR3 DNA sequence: TGTGCCAGTAGTAAATCCTTGACGGGGGACGTCCACGAGCAGTACTTC. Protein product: CASSKSLTGDVHEQYF.

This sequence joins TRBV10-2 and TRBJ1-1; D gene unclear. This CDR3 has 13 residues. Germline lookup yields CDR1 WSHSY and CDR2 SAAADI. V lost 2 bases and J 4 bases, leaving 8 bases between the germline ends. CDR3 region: CASSEGGLTEAFF. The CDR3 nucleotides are TGCGCCAGCAGTGAGGGTGGGCTCACTGAAGCTTTCTTT.

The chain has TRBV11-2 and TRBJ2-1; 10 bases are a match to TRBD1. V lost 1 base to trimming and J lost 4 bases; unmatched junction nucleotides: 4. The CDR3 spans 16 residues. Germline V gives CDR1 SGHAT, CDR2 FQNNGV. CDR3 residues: CASSLGGQGSYNEQFF. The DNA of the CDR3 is TGTGCCAGCAGCTTAGGGGGACAGGGGTCTTACAATGAGCAGTTCTTC.

For the CDR3, the DNA is TGTGCCACCAGCAGAGATTTTGGGAGTGAAGCTTTCTTT. Translating it yields CATSRDFGSEAFF. The chain combines TRBV15 with TRBJ1-1; D gene unclear. CDR1 is LNHNV and CDR2 is YYDKDF in the germline V gene (reference sequence). The CDR3 spans 13 residues. V was pared by 0 bases and J by 7 bases, with 9 bases between.

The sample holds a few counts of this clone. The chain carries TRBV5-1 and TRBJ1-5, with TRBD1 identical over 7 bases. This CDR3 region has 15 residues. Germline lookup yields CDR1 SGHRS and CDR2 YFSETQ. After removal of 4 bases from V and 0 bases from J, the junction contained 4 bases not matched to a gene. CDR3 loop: CASSPGQSSNQPQHF. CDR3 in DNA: TGCGCCAGCAGCCCGGGACAGTCTAGCAATCAGCCCCAGCATTTT.

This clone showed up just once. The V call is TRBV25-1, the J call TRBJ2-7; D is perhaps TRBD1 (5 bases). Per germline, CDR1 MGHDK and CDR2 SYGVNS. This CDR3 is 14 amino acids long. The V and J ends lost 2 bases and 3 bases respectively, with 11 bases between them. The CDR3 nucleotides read TGTGCCAGCAGTGAACCAGGGAACCTCTACGAGCAGTACTTC. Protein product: CASSEPGNLYEQYF.

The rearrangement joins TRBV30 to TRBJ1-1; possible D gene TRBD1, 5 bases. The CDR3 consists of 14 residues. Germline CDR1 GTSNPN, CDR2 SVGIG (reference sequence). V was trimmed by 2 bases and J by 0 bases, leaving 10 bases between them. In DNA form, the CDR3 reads TGTGCCTGGAGTAGCAGGGCGATGAACACTGAAGCTTTCTTT. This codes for CAWSSRAMNTEAFF.

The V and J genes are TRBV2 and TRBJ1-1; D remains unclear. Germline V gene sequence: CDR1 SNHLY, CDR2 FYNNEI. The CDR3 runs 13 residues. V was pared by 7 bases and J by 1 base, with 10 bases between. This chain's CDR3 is CASTPTRNTEAFF. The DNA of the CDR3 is TGTGCCAGCACCCCGACCCGGAACACTGAAGCTTTCTTT.

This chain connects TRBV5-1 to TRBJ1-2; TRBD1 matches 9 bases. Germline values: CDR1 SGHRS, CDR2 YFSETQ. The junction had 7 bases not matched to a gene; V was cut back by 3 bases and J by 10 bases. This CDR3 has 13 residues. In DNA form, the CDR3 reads TGCGCCAGCAGCTCTACAAGGACAGGGGTCTACACCTTC. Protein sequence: CASSSTRTGVYTF. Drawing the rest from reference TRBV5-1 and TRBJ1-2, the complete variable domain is KAGVTQTPRYLIKTRGQQVTLSCSPISGHRSVSWYQQTPGQGLQFLFEYFSETQRNKGNFPGRFSGRQFSNSRSEMNVSTLELGDSALYLCASSSTRTGVYTFGSGTRLTVV.

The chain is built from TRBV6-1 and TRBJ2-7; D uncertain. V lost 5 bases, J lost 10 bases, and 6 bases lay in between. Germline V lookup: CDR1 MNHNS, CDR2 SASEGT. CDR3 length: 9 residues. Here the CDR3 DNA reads TGTGCCAGCAGTACGGATCAGTACTTC. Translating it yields CASSTDQYF.

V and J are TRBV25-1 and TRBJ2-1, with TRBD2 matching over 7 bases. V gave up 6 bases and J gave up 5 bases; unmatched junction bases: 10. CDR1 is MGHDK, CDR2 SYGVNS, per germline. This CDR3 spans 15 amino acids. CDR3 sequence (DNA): TGTGCCAGCAGCGATAGGACCCGGGGGGACAATGAGCAGTTCTTC. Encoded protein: CASSDRTRGDNEQFF. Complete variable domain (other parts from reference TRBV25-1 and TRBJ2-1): EADIYQTPRYLVIGTGKKITLECSQTMGHDKMYWYQQDPGMELHLIHYSYGVNSTEKGDLSSESTVSRIRTEHFPLTLESARPSHTSQYLCASSDRTRGDNEQFFGPGTRLTVL.

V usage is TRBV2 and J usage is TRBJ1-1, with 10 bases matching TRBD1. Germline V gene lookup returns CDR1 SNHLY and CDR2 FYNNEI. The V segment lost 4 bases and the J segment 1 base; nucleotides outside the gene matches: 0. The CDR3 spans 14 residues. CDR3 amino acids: CASSGTGGNTEAFF. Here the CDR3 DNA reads TGTGCCAGCAGTGGGACAGGGGGGAACACTGAAGCTTTCTTT.

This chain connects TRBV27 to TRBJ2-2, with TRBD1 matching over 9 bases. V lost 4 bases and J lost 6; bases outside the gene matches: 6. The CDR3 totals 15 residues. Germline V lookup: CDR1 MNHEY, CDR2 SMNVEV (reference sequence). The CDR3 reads CASSSWTGVPGELFF. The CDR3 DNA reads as TGTGCCAGCAGTTCATGGACAGGGGTCCCCGGGGAGCTGTTTTTT.

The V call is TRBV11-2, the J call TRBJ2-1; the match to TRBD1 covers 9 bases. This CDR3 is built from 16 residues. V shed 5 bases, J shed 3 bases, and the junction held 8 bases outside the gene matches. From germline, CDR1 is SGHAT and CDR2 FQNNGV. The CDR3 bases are TGTGCCAGCAGCCCCGCACGGGGACAGGGCTACAATGAGCAGTTCTTC. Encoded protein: CASSPARGQGYNEQFF.

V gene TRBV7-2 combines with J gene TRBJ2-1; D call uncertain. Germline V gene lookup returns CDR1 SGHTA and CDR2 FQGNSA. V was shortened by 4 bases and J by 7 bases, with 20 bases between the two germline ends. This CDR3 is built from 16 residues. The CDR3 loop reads CASSSGSRVERNEQFF. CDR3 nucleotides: TGTGCCAGCAGCTCAGGCTCCCGGGTAGAAAGGAATGAGCAGTTCTTC.

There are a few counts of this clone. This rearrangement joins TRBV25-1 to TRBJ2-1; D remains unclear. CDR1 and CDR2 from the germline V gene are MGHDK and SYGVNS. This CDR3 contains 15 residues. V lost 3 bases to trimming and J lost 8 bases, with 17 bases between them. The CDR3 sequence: CASSDLARFQHEQFF. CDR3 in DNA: TGTGCCAGCAGTGATTTGGCTAGATTTCAGCATGAGCAGTTCTTC.

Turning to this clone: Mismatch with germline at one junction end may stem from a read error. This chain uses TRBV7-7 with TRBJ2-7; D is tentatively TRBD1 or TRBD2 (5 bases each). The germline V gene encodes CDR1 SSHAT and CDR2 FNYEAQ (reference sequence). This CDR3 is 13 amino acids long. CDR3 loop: CASSLRDVSEQYF. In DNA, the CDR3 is TGTGCTAGCAGCTTACGGGACGTCAGCGAGCAGTACTTC. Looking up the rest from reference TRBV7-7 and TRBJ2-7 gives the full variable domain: GAGVSQSPRYKVTKRGQDVTLRCDPISSHATLYWYQQALGQGPEFLTYFNYEAQPDKSGLPSDRFSAERPEGSISTLTIQRTEQRDSAMYRCASSLRDVSEQYFGPGTRLTVT.

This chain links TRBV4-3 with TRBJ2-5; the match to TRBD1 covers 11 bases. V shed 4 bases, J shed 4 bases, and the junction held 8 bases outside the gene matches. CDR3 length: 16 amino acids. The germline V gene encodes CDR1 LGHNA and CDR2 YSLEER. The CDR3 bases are TGCGCCAGCAGCCGAGGGGACAGGGGGTTTCGAGAGACCCAGTACTTC. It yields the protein CASSRGDRGFRETQYF.

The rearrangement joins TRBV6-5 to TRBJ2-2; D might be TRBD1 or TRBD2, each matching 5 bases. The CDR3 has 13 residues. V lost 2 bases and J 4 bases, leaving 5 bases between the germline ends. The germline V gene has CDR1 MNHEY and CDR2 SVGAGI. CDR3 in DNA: TGTGCCAGCAGTTACGGGGGCACCGGGGAGCTGTTTTTT. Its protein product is CASSYGGTGELFF.

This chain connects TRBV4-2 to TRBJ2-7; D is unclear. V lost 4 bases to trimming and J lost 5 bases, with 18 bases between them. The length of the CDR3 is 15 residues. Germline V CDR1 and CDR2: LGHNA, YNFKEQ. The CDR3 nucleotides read TGTGCCAGCAGCCTGAGACAAGTGTCTTTGGACGAGCAGTACTTC. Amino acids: CASSLRQVSLDEQYF.

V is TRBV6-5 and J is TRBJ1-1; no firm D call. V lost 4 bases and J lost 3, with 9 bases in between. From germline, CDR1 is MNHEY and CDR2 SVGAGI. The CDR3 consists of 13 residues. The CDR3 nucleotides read TGTGCCAGCAGTTTCAACAGAGACACTGAAGCTTTCTTT. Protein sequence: CASSFNRDTEAFF.

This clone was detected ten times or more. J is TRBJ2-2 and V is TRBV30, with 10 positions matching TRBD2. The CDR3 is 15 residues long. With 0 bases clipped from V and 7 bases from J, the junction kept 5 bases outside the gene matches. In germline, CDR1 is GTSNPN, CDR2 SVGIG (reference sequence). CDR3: CAWSVLAGRFGELFF. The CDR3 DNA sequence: TGTGCCTGGAGTGTACTAGCGGGAAGATTCGGGGAGCTGTTTTTT. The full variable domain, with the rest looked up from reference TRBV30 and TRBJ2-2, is SQTIHQWPATLVQPVGSPLSLECTVEGTSNPNLYWYRQAAGRGLQLLFYSVGIGQISSEVPQNLSASRPQDRQFILSSKKLLLSDSGFYLCAWSVLAGRFGELFFGEGSRLTVL.